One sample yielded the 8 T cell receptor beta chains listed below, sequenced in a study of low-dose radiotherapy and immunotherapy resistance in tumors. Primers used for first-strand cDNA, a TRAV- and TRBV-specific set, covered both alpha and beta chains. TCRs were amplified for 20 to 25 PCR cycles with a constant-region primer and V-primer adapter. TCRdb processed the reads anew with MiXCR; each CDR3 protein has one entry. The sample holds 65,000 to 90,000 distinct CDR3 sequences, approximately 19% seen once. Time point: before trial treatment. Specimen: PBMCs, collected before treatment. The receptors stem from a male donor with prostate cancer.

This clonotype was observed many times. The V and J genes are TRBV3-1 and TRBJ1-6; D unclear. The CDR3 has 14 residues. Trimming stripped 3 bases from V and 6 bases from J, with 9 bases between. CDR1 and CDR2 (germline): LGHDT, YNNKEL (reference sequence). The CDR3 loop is CASSHTGLNSPLHF. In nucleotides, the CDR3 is TGTGCCAGCAGCCATACCGGCCTTAATTCACCCCTCCACTTT.

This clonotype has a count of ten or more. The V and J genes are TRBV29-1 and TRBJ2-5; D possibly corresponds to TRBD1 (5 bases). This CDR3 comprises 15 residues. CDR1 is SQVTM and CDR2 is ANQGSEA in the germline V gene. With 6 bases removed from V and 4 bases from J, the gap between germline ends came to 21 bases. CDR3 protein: CSVTKTELWGETQYF. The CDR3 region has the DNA TGCAGCGTCACCAAGACAGAGCTTTGGGGAGAGACCCAGTACTTC.

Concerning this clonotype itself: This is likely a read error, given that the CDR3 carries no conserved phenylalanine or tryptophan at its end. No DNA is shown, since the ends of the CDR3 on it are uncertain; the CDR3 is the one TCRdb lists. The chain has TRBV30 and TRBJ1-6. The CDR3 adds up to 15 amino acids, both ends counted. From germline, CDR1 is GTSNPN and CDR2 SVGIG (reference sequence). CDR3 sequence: CAWRNSFSYNSPHHS.

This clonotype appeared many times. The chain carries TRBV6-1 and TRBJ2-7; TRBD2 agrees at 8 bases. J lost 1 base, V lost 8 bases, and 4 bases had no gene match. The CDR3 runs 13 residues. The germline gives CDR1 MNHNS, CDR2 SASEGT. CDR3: CASGQRESYEQYF. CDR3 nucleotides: TGTGCCAGCGGTCAGCGGGAGTCCTACGAGCAGTACTTC.

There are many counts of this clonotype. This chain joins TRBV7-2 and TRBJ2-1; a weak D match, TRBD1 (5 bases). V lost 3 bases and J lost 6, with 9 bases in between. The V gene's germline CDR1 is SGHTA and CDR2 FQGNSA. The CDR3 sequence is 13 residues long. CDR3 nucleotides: TGTGCCAGCAGCTTGCAGGGTCTCAATGAGCAGTTCTTC. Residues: CASSLQGLNEQFF.

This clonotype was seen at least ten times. CDR3 nucleotide sequence: TGTGCCAGCAGCCCCGAGACTACCCTATCTTACGAGCAGTACTTC. Its protein product is CASSPETTLSYEQYF. The chain combines TRBV7-8 with TRBJ2-7, with D tentatively TRBD2 (5 bases). Trimming cost V 5 bases and J 4 bases, with 18 bases left between them. The CDR3 extends over 15 amino acids. Germline CDR1 and CDR2: SGHVS and FQNEAQ.

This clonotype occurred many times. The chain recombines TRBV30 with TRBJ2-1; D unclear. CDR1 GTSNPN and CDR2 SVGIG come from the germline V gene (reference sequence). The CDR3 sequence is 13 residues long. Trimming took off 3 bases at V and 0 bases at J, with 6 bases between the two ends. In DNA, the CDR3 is TGTGCCTGGAGGCAGAGCTCCTACAATGAGCAGTTCTTC. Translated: CAWRQSSYNEQFF.

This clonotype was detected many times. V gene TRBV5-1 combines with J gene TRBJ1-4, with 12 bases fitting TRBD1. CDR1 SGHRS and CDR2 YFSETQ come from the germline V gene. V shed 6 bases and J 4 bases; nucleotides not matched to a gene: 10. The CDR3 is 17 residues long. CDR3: CASTPRGQGAINEKLFF. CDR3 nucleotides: TGCGCCAGCACACCAAGGGGACAGGGGGCCATTAATGAAAAACTGTTTTTT.